A single sample is the source of the 27 T cell receptor beta chains below, sequenced in a study of spatial heterogeneity in lung cancer. From the 5' RACE reads, TCRdb called clonotypes with MiXCR, one entry per CDR3 protein. The sample consists of about 120,000 distinct CDR3 sequences, 12% of them appearing once. As for time point: blood at routine non-recurrence follow-up after resection. Tumor, nontumor lung or frozen PBMC supplied whole RNA, sequenced without sorting. The material was PBMCs, obtained at follow-up. The receptors stem from a male donor with early-stage non-small cell lung cancer.

The J gene is TRBJ1-6, the V gene TRBV4-3; D is uncertain. In germline, CDR1 is LGHNA, CDR2 YSLEER. The V gene lost 0 bases and the J gene lost 5 bases, with 5 bases spanning the gap. The CDR3 runs 14 residues. CDR3 bases: TGCGCCAGCAGCCAAGAGAGCAATAATTCACCCCTCCACTTT. Translating gives CASSQESNNSPLHF.

This clonotype was observed a few times. The rearrangement joins TRBV9 to TRBJ1-4; D is unresolved. The CDR3 covers 14 residues. Trimming took off 4 bases at V and 5 bases at J, with 12 bases between the two ends. Germline V CDR1 and CDR2: SGDLS, YYNGEE. CDR3 nucleotides: TGTGCCAGCAGCCCCGAAGGCGGGAATGAAAAACTGTTTTTT. Its translation: CASSPEGGNEKLFF.

The rearrangement joins TRBV4-2 to TRBJ1-4, with TRBD1 identical over 9 bases. CDR3 size: 14 residues. Germline V gene sequence: CDR1 LGHNA, CDR2 YNFKEQ. V dropped 3 bases and J dropped 8; count of bases not matched to a gene: 4. The CDR3 here is CASSQGQGLEKLFF. The CDR3 DNA sequence: TGTGCCAGCAGCCAGGGACAGGGATTGGAAAAACTGTTTTTT.

Many counts were recorded for this clonotype. The CDR3 region has the DNA TGTGCCAGCAGCCAACGGGGGCAGCGTAACACCGGGGAGCTGTTTTTT. This sequence encodes CASSQRGQRNTGELFF. This chain links TRBV3-1 with TRBJ2-2; D is perhaps TRBD1 or TRBD2 (6 bases each). Trimming removed 2 bases at V and 2 bases at J, with 12 bases between. The CDR3 loop spans 16 amino acids. Per the germline V gene, CDR1 is LGHDT and CDR2 is YNNKEL (reference sequence). The full variable domain, rest sourced from reference TRBV3-1 and TRBJ2-2, is DTAVSQTPKYLVTQMGNDKSIKCEQNLGHDTMYWYKQDSKKFLKIMFSYNNKELIINETVPNRFSPKSPDKAHLNLHINSLELGDSAVYFCASSQRGQRNTGELFFGEGSRLTVL.

This clonotype was picked up many times. The chain is built from TRBV6-5 and TRBJ2-1; D gene ambiguous. V was shortened by 7 bases and J by 7 bases, with 8 bases between the two germline ends. CDR1 MNHEY and CDR2 SVGAGI come from the germline V gene. The CDR3 length is 11 residues. CDR3 protein: CASTYLNEQFF. In DNA form, the CDR3 reads TGTGCCAGCACCTACCTGAATGAGCAGTTCTTC.

The chain is built from TRBV19 and TRBJ2-7; 8 nucleotides align to TRBD1. The CDR3 loop spans 15 amino acids. Germline CDR1 LNHDA, CDR2 SQIVND (reference sequence). Trimming cost V 6 bases and J 3 bases; bases outside gene matches: 10. In DNA form, the CDR3 reads TGTGCCAGTAGCGGACAGGGAACGCCTCTCTACGAGCAGTACTTC. It codes for CASSGQGTPLYEQYF.

The chain uses TRBV6-5 and TRBJ2-5; 10 nucleotides agree with TRBD1. Per the germline V gene, CDR1 is MNHEY and CDR2 is SVGAGI. V lost 2 bases, J lost 4 bases, and 4 bases stayed unmatched. The CDR3 runs to 15 residues. The CDR3 spells CASSYRRTGGETQYF. Written as DNA, the CDR3 is TGTGCCAGCAGTTACAGACGGACAGGGGGAGAGACCCAGTACTTC.

The CDR3 loop is CASSLIWDEGNEQFF. Written as DNA, the CDR3 is TGCGCCAGCAGCTTGATCTGGGATGAAGGCAATGAGCAGTTCTTC. This chain joins TRBV5-1 and TRBJ2-1; D ambiguous. Germline CDR1 reads SGHRS; CDR2 reads YFSETQ. V lost 1 base and J lost 6, with 14 bases in between. This CDR3 has 15 amino acids.

The chain links TRBV18 to TRBJ1-1; TRBD1 is a possible D gene (6 bases). The CDR3 consists of 15 residues. The V end lost 1 base, the J end lost 5 bases, and 14 bases lay between the germline ends. Germline V gives CDR1 KGHSH, CDR2 LQKENI. DNA for the CDR3: TGTGCCAGCTCACCACGTAACAGGGAGGTAACTGAAGCTTTCTTT. It is translated as CASSPRNREVTEAFF.

The chain joins TRBV28 to TRBJ2-7, with 7 bases that match TRBD1. Germline-derived CDR1 and CDR2 are MDHEN and SYDVKM. J was trimmed by 3 bases and V by 5 bases; bases with no gene match: 4. This CDR3 has 13 amino acids. The CDR3 region is CASSPGQSYEQYF. The DNA for the CDR3 is TGTGCCAGCAGTCCGGGACAGAGCTACGAGCAGTACTTC. The whole variable domain, filled in from reference TRBV28 and TRBJ2-7, reads DVKVTQSSRYLVKRTGEKVFLECVQDMDHENMFWYRQDPGLGLRLIYFSYDVKMKEKGDIPEGYSVSREKKERFSLILESASTNQTSMYLCASSPGQSYEQYFGPGTRLTVT.

V gene TRBV30 combines with J gene TRBJ2-3, with 9 nucleotides matching TRBD2. CDR3 size: 17 residues. The V and J ends lost 4 bases and 2 bases, in that order; junction bases with no gene match: 13. Germline V CDR1 and CDR2: GTSNPN, SVGIG (reference sequence). The CDR3 here is CAWMVAGAIRPTDTQYF. CDR3 DNA sequence: TGTGCCTGGATGGTAGCGGGGGCGATACGACCCACAGATACGCAGTATTTT.

This clonotype was counted a few times. J is TRBJ2-2 and V is TRBV7-8, with 11 bases fitting TRBD1. CDR1 is SGHVS and CDR2 is FQNEAQ in the germline V gene. The CDR3 extends over 17 amino acids. V dropped 3 bases and J dropped 7; count of bases not matched to a gene: 10. In DNA, the CDR3 is TGTGCCAGCAGCTTCTACCAAGGGGACAGGGGGAGCGGGGAGCTGTTTTTT. Protein product: CASSFYQGDRGSGELFF.

The DNA for the CDR3 is TGTGCCAGCAGCCCTAATAACAATCAGCCCCAGCATTTT. Encoded protein: CASSPNNNQPQHF. The chain joins TRBV7-9 to TRBJ1-5; D call uncertain. Germline V gene sequence: CDR1 SEHNR, CDR2 FQNEAQ (reference sequence). Deletions cut 5 bases from V and 3 bases from J, with 8 bases between. This CDR3 has 13 residues.

This clonotype was seen more than once but under ten times. This sequence joins TRBV7-9 and TRBJ2-7; D is perhaps TRBD1 or TRBD2 (5 bases each). V was pared by 2 bases and J by 5 bases, with 13 bases between. This CDR3 region has 14 residues. The germline V gene has CDR1 SEHNR and CDR2 FQNEAQ (reference sequence). The CDR3 here is CASSLRSGAHEQYF. The DNA of the CDR3 is TGTGCCAGCAGCTTAAGATCCGGGGCCCACGAGCAGTACTTC.

The chain combines TRBV28 with TRBJ1-1; no clear D gene. Trimming took 6 bases from V and 2 from J, leaving 13 bases between them. CDR1 and CDR2 (germline): MDHEN, SYDVKM. This CDR3 spans 14 amino acids. The chain's CDR3 is CASRPRGVNTEAFF. In nucleotides, the CDR3 is TGTGCCAGCAGACCTCGTGGGGTCAACACTGAAGCTTTCTTT.

The chain has TRBV20-1 and TRBJ2-7; 7 bases are a match to TRBD1. The CDR3 runs 13 residues. V lost 5 bases to trimming and J lost 2 bases; unmatched junction nucleotides: 6. Germline V gene data show CDR1 as DFQATT and CDR2 as SNEGSKA (reference sequence). CDR3 amino acids: CSAARDSPYEQYF. The CDR3 DNA reads as TGCAGTGCTGCCCGGGACAGCCCCTACGAGCAGTACTTC.

This clonotype occurred many times. CDR3 DNA sequence: TGTGCCAGCAGTCCCAGAGAGGGGGGCAGGGAGACCCAGTACTTC. This codes for CASSPREGGRETQYF. J is TRBJ2-5 and V is TRBV12-3 or TRBV12-4, with D perhaps assigned TRBD1 or TRBD2 (6 bases each). Between the trimmed V and J ends, which lost 5 bases and 5 bases, there was a span of 18 bases. This CDR3 comprises 15 residues.

This clonotype was recorded a few times. This chain joins TRBV25-1 and TRBJ2-3; 8 bases line up with TRBD2. CDR1 is MGHDK, CDR2 SYGVNS, per germline. J lost 1 base, V lost 9 bases, and 12 bases had no gene match. The CDR3 spans 16 residues. CDR3 nucleotides: TGTGCCAGTTCCCCTTCAGCGGGGGCCGGCACAGATACGCAGTATTTT. It encodes CASSPSAGAGTDTQYF.

The J gene is TRBJ2-3, the V gene TRBV2; D call uncertain. The germline V gene has CDR1 SNHLY and CDR2 FYNNEI. Trimming pared 10 bases from V and 5 bases from J, leaving 7 bases between. The CDR3 covers 10 residues. The DNA for the CDR3 is TGTGCCACCGCCGGAGATACGCAGTATTTT. Amino acids: CATAGDTQYF.

The chain uses TRBV4-1 and TRBJ2-1; 7 nucleotides line up with TRBD2. After removal of 2 bases from V and 7 bases from J, the junction contained 8 bases not matched to a gene. The germline CDR1 and CDR2 sequences are MGHRA and YSYEKL. The CDR3 spans 15 residues. Written as DNA, the CDR3 is TGCGCCAGCAGCCAAACCTCGACTAGCAGTAATGAGCAGTTCTTC. Its translation is CASSQTSTSSNEQFF.

This clonotype was seen at least ten times. V is TRBV5-5 and J is TRBJ1-5; no definite D call. The V and J ends lost 0 bases and 4 bases respectively, with 5 bases between them. CDR1 SGHKS and CDR2 YYEKEE come from the germline V gene (reference sequence). The CDR3 covers 13 residues. CDR3 DNA sequence: TGTGCCAGCAGCTTGGCAGGAAATCAGCCCCAGCATTTT. It codes for CASSLAGNQPQHF.

CDR3 residues: CASSPTGDQPQHF. The CDR3 region has the DNA TGTGCCAGCAGCCCGACAGGGGATCAGCCCCAGCATTTT. This sequence joins TRBV7-9 and TRBJ1-5; 8 positions match TRBD1. With 5 bases clipped from V and 5 bases from J, the junction kept 2 bases outside the gene matches. Looked up from germline, CDR1 is SEHNR and CDR2 is FQNEAQ (reference sequence). The CDR3 extends over 13 amino acids.

This clonotype was counted many times. This chain connects TRBV28 to TRBJ2-7, with D hard to call. Per the germline V gene, CDR1 is MDHEN and CDR2 is SYDVKM. Trimming removed 9 bases from V and 2 bases from J, with 8 bases in between. The length of the CDR3 is 11 residues. The CDR3 DNA reads as TGTGCCAGTTGCAGAACCTACGAGCAGTACTTC. As protein: CASCRTYEQYF.

This clonotype was detected a few times. The chain couples TRBV2 to TRBJ1-2; 10 bases are a match to TRBD1. V lost 6 bases and J lost 1; bases outside the gene matches: 8. Germline V lookup: CDR1 SNHLY, CDR2 FYNNEI. The CDR3 consists of 16 residues. CDR3 region: CASRSPGTGVNYGYTF. The CDR3 nucleotides read TGTGCCAGCAGAAGCCCTGGGACAGGGGTTAACTATGGCTACACCTTC.

This clonotype was observed many times. This CDR3 is CAISDSSDTQYF. The CDR3 nucleotides read TGTGCCATCAGTGATTCGTCAGATACGCAGTATTTT. This chain uses TRBV10-3 with TRBJ2-3; no clear D. CDR1 and CDR2 from the germline V gene are ENHRY and SYGVKD. Trimming left V 3 bases short and J 4 bases short, with 5 bases between. CDR3 length: 12 amino acids.

The chain is built from TRBV27 and TRBJ1-3; D call uncertain. Trimming took off 5 bases at V and 0 bases at J, with 8 bases between the two ends. Germline lookup yields CDR1 MNHEY and CDR2 SMNVEV (reference sequence). This CDR3 has 14 residues. The CDR3 here is CASSPHGSGNTIYF. DNA for the CDR3: TGTGCCAGCAGTCCCCACGGCTCTGGAAACACCATATATTTT.

This clonotype came up many times. The CDR3 sequence: CASSQGGPGTDTQYF. The CDR3 coding sequence is TGCGCCAGCAGCCAAGGGGGGCCGGGCACAGATACGCAGTATTTT. The chain carries TRBV4-1 and TRBJ2-3, with TRBD1 as a possible D gene (6 bases). Deletions cut 1 base from V and 1 base from J, with 9 bases between. The CDR3 totals 15 residues. Germline CDR1 MGHRA, CDR2 YSYEKL.